Shown below are 3 T cell receptor beta chains from a single sample sequenced in a study of blood T cell repertoires in COVID-19. Sequenced by immunoSEQ multiplex PCR; TCRdb stores in-frame clones only, minus some. The table records approximately 250,000 clones, under 85% of them present only once. Material: peripheral blood. These TCRs come from a human donor in a cohort sampled during active COVID-19.

V usage is TRBV5-1 and J usage is TRBJ1-6, with 9 bases aligning to TRBD1. Unmatched junction bases numbered 6, after V lost 4 bases and J lost 7 bases. Per the germline V gene, CDR1 is SGHRS and CDR2 is YFSETQ. CDR3 size: 15 residues. As DNA, the CDR3 is TGCGCCAGCAGCGTTACAGGGGGCCGAAATTCACCCCTCCACTTT. This sequence encodes CASSVTGGRNSPLHF.

V and J are TRBV27 and TRBJ1-1; weak D call: TRBD1 (6 bases). V was trimmed by 2 bases and J by 5 bases, leaving 9 bases between them. CDR1 is MNHEY, CDR2 SMNVEV, per germline (reference sequence). CDR3 length equals 13 residues. The CDR3 sequence is CASSLNRVTEAFF. The CDR3 bases are TGTGCCAGCAGTTTAAACAGGGTAACTGAAGCTTTCTTT.

The chain recombines TRBV5-4 with TRBJ2-3, with 10 bases that match TRBD2. This CDR3 has 18 amino acids. Germline assignment: CDR1 SGHNT and CDR2 YYREEE (reference sequence). The J segment lost 0 bases and the V segment lost 1 base, leaving 8 bases of the junction unmatched. CDR3 amino acids: CASSLWLAGEASTDTQYF. Written as DNA, the CDR3 is TGTGCCAGCAGCTTGTGGCTAGCGGGGGAAGCTAGCACAGATACGCAGTATTTT.